A selection of T cell receptor beta chains follows, all from one sample in a study of T cells after somatic rescue of genetic block. Using immunoSEQ multiplex PCR, the repertoire was profiled, and TCRdb retains in-frame clones only, with some absent. The table records roughly 71,000 clones, approximately 91% of them present only once. Sequenced material: peripheral blood mononuclear cells (PBMCs). These receptors were taken from a man between 25 and 39 years old. Each CDR3 is given with its conserved first and last residue. D genes are given only for firm matches. Clone size appears in some rows only: once, few, many, or a class for an expanded clone.

V: TRBV19
size: .
D: TRBD1
J: TRBJ2-7
DNA: TGTGCCAGTAGTTCTGGGACAGCCTACGAGCAGTACTTC
CDR3: CASSSGTAYEQYF

V: TRBV7-2
size: once
D: .
J: TRBJ1-3
DNA: TGTGCCAGCAGCTTCACTATTGTAGGGAACACCATATATTTT
CDR3: CASSFTIVGNTIYF

V: TRBV27
size: .
D: TRBD1
J: TRBJ2-7
DNA: TGTGCCACGCAAGAACACGGGACAGGGTCCTACGAGCAGTACTTC
CDR3: CATQEHGTGSYEQYF

V: TRBV14
size: .
D: .
J: TRBJ1-1
DNA: TGTGCCAGCAGCCAACGCAGGGGACTGAACACTGAAGCTTTCTTT
CDR3: CASSQRRGLNTEAFF

V: TRBV7-2
size: .
D: .
J: TRBJ2-7
DNA: TGTGCCAGCAGCTTACGAGACAGCGAGCAATACGAGCAGTACTTC
CDR3: CASSLRDSEQYEQYF

V: TRBV2
size: .
D: .
J: TRBJ2-3
DNA: TGTGCCAGCAAAAGGTCCCCCACAGATACGCAGTATTTT
CDR3: CASKRSPTDTQYF

V: TRBV19
size: .
D: .
J: TRBJ2-7
DNA: TGTGCCAGTAGTCCAAACGCGGGACACTACGAGCAGTACTTC
CDR3: CASSPNAGHYEQYF

V: TRBV2
size: few
D: .
J: TRBJ1-2
DNA: TGTGCCAGCAGTGCGACTAACTATGGCTACACCTTC
CDR3: CASSATNYGYTF

V: TRBV19
size: .
D: TRBD2
J: TRBJ2-5
DNA: TGTGCCAGTAGGAAGGGACTAGCGGGGGAGACCCAGTACTTC
CDR3: CASRKGLAGETQYF

V: TRBV28
size: .
D: TRBD2
J: TRBJ2-4
DNA: TGTGCCAGCAGTTTACCGGGTGCGGGGGGGAACATTCAGTACTTC
CDR3: CASSLPGAGGNIQYF

V: TRBV14
size: few
D: .
J: TRBJ1-1
DNA: TGTGCCAGCAGCCAAACAGCGAACACTGAAGCTTTCTTT
CDR3: CASSQTANTEAFF

V: TRBV25-1
size: .
D: .
J: TRBJ2-7
DNA: TGTGCCAGCAGTGAATCTTCTCCCGGGACGGTCCTCGGTGAGCAGTACTTC
CDR3: CASSESSPGTVLGEQYF

V: TRBV5-6
size: .
D: TRBD1
J: TRBJ1-6
DNA: TGTGCCAGCAGCTTGACAGGGGCGGGATCACCCCTCCACTTT
CDR3: CASSLTGAGSPLHF

V: TRBV29-1
size: .
D: .
J: TRBJ1-3
DNA: TGCAGCGTTGAGAAAAGGGCCCCCGGCTCTGGAAACACCATATATTTT
CDR3: CSVEKRAPGSGNTIYF

V: TRBV27
size: .
D: TRBD2
J: TRBJ2-7
DNA: TGTGCCAGCAGTCCCCAACCTAGCGGGCCCCCTGGCGAGCAGTACTTC
CDR3: CASSPQPSGPPGEQYF

V: TRBV4-1
size: .
D: .
J: TRBJ2-5
DNA: TGCGCCAGCAGCCAAGATACGGAGACCCAGTACTTC
CDR3: CASSQDTETQYF

V: TRBV2
size: .
D: TRBD1
J: TRBJ2-5
DNA: TGTGCCAGCTTAAAGGGACAGCAAGAGACCCAGTACTTC
CDR3: CASLKGQQETQYF

V: TRBV6-6
size: .
D: TRBD1
J: TRBJ2-3
DNA: TGTGCCAGCAGTGTCCCGGGACAGGGAGCAGATACGCAGTATTTT
CDR3: CASSVPGQGADTQYF

V: TRBV10-3
size: .
D: TRBD1
J: TRBJ1-4
DNA: TGTGCCATCAGCAAGGAGGGGACAGCCTATTCAACTAATGAAAAACTGTTTTTT
CDR3: CAISKEGTAYSTNEKLFF

V: TRBV30
size: .
D: TRBD1
J: TRBJ1-1
DNA: TGTGCCTGGAAGGGGAAGGGGGCGATGAACACTGAAGCTTTCTTT
CDR3: CAWKGKGAMNTEAFF

V: TRBV6-6
size: .
D: TRBD1
J: TRBJ2-1
DNA: TGTGCCAGCAGTTACGACAGGGTCGACAATGAGCAGTTCTTC
CDR3: CASSYDRVDNEQFF

V: TRBV19
size: .
D: TRBD1
J: TRBJ2-3
DNA: TGTGCCAGTAGAGGGACAGTGCGAGCGCAGTATTTT
CDR3: CASRGTVRAQYF

V: TRBV28
size: .
D: TRBD1
J: TRBJ1-5
DNA: TGTGCCAGCAGCCTCGCGCAGGGGGGGGGTCAGCCCCAGCATTTT
CDR3: CASSLAQGGGQPQHF

V: TRBV27
size: .
D: .
J: TRBJ2-7
DNA: TGTGCCAGCTCCTTTGAGGCAGGCTACGAGCAGTACTTC
CDR3: CASSFEAGYEQYF

V: TRBV5-1
size: .
D: .
J: TRBJ2-6
DNA: TGCGCCAGCAGCTATACAGGGCTTTCTGGGGCCAACGTCCTGACTTTC
CDR3: CASSYTGLSGANVLTF

V: TRBV27
size: .
D: .
J: TRBJ1-5
DNA: TGTGCCAGTTGTCGGGGGGCGGGACAGCCCCAGCATTTT
CDR3: CASCRGAGQPQHF

V: TRBV18
size: .
D: TRBD1
J: TRBJ2-2
DNA: TGTGCCAGCTCACCACGCCCCGGGACAGCATCCGGGGAGCTGTTTTTT
CDR3: CASSPRPGTASGELFF

V: TRBV5-1
size: .
D: .
J: TRBJ2-5
DNA: TGCGCCAGCAGCTTGGACCCCATCCCGTATCCCCAGTACTTC
CDR3: CASSLDPIPYPQYF

V: TRBV7-6
size: .
D: .
J: TRBJ2-2
DNA: TGTGCCAGCAGCTTAGCGGAGGTCAGAAACACCGGGGAGCTGTTTTTT
CDR3: CASSLAEVRNTGELFF

V: TRBV30
size: .
D: .
J: TRBJ2-3
DNA: TGTGCCTGGAGTGTCGTAGATACGCAGTATTTT
CDR3: CAWSVVDTQYF

V: TRBV28
size: .
D: TRBD2
J: TRBJ2-5
DNA: TGTGCCAGCAGTGCCGGGGGACTAGCGGGAGGAGAGACCCAGTACTTC
CDR3: CASSAGGLAGGETQYF

V: TRBV6-1
size: .
D: .
J: TRBJ2-7
DNA: TGTGCCAGCAGATTTGATGTGGGCGAAATCTACGAGCAGTACTTC
CDR3: CASRFDVGEIYEQYF

V: TRBV7-2
size: .
D: .
J: TRBJ1-5
DNA: TGTGCCAGCAGCAAAAACACCCCATATCCGAGTCAGCCCCAGCATTTT
CDR3: CASSKNTPYPSQPQHF

V: TRBV7-2
size: .
D: .
J: TRBJ2-2
DNA: TGTGCCAGCACCGAGTGGCGCAGCACCGGGGAGCTGTTTTTT
CDR3: CASTEWRSTGELFF

V: TRBV7-2
size: .
D: TRBD2
J: TRBJ2-5
DNA: TGTGCCAGCAGCCGTAGCGGGGACGGAGAGACCCAGTACTTC
CDR3: CASSRSGDGETQYF

V: TRBV15
size: once
D: TRBD1
J: TRBJ2-7
DNA: TGTGCCACCAGCAGACCCACCTTAGGGGGCCCCTACGAGCAGTACTTC
CDR3: CATSRPTLGGPYEQYF